This T cell receptor beta chain was sequenced for a study of blood T cell repertoires in COVID-19 (dated by TCRdb to 2019 to 2021). About the study as a whole: The collaborator samples originated in the United States, Italy and Spain and spanned the acute and convalescent phases of COVID-19. The sample metadata nearly always contained a de-identified subject ID, COVID-19 status, age in years and sex. Subjects who had been exposed to COVID-19, were actively infected with it, or had recovered from it provided the deeply sampled blood TCRbeta repertoires that made up the dataset. Where available, HLA class I and class II types were obtained from metadata supplied by the sample provider rather than from assay-based typing. The prospective study material was composed of cDNA or gDNA derived from T cells, B-cell-depleted T cells, or PBMCs. Samples came from the ongoing ImmuneRACE study (first 160 participants) plus 1,254 subjects from 6 global collaborators. The repertoires were released in a freely available public database meant as a resource for research on the immune response to SARS-CoV-2.

Broader findings and caveats from the paper: Clinical and demographic metadata were provided uncurated, with the amount varying by source and participant.

Collaborating institutions collected whole blood in K2EDTA tubes following their own protocols. For TCRbeta analysis, collaborator samples were shipped as frozen whole blood, as isolated PBMCs, or as DNA extracted from either sample type. A note on this clone: No antigen is known for it. No clone much larger than this one lies a single base away; base qualities are absent.

After removal of 3 bases from V and 8 bases from J, the junction retains 9 bases not matched to a gene. Including the terminal cysteine and phenylalanine, the CDR3 comprises 14 residues. Only the CDR3 region is kept as DNA, spanning 42 bases read in frame from base 1. In the germline V gene, CDR1 corresponds to SNHLY and CDR2 to FYNNEI. The immunoSEQ Assay, a bias-controlled multiplex PCR, was used to amplify TCRbeta CDR3 regions from genomic DNA. In the authors' own workflow: Nucleated cell counts per sample were estimated from amplification of reference gene primers within the assay. To quantify the absolute abundance of each unique TCRbeta CDR3 rearrangement, sequence reads were collapsed and filtered. For each sample, productive Simpson clonality was calculated as the square root of Simpson's diversity index across productive rearrangements. In TCRdb, the immuneACCESS table is reduced to in-frame sequences with V and J assigned. These tables do not hold every clone; where another copy was compared, an unresolved V gene accounts for under half, and the others remain unexplained. V and J calls and clone size are those listed in that table; D and trimming were worked out from the DNA. This sample gives roughly 18,000 clones in total; 91% of them show up just once. Of the sample, 7.2% is held by the ten largest clones.

Recombination linked TRBV2 to TRBJ1-2; TRBD1 matches 7 bases in the middle. The sequenced sample consisted of peripheral blood. The origin of this receptor is a human donor in a cohort sampled during active COVID-19. Here is the DNA: TGTGCCAGCAGTGAGGCACAGGGGAGTGGCGGCTACACCTTC. This yields the protein CASSEAQGSGGYTF.